These T cell receptor beta chains were read from a single sample in a study of chemoradiotherapy in HPV16-positive cancers. TCRdb's table, derived via immunoSEQ multiplex PCR, lists solely in-frame clones and lacks some. The data hold under 2,500 clones, with approximately 79% observed a single time. Sequenced here: tumor tissue, sampled from a patient who underwent chemoradiotherapy. The receptors shown here come from a human donor with HPV-associated anogenital cancer. The CDR3 runs from the conserved cysteine through the conserved F or W. Fields, in order: V gene, clone size, J gene, D gene, CDR3 DNA, CDR3 protein. A D gene is named only where the DNA matches it firmly. Not all rows give a size; the values are once, few, many and, for expanded clones, a class.

v_call: TRBV9; clone_size: .; j_call: TRBJ2-5; d_call: TRBD2; cdr3_nt: TGTGCCAGCAGCTTCCGGACTAGCGGGGAGGAAGAGACCCAGTACTTC; cdr3_aa: CASSFRTSGEEETQYF
v_call: TRBV11-2; clone_size: .; j_call: TRBJ1-2; d_call: .; cdr3_nt: TGTGCCAGCAGCCTCGGACTAAAATCTGGCTACACCTTC; cdr3_aa: CASSLGLKSGYTF
v_call: TRBV5-1; clone_size: .; j_call: TRBJ2-7; d_call: .; cdr3_nt: TGCGCCAGCAGCTTGGATCCGGGACGGTCCTACGAGCAGTACTTC; cdr3_aa: CASSLDPGRSYEQYF
v_call: TRBV30; clone_size: .; j_call: TRBJ1-2; d_call: .; cdr3_nt: TGTGCCTGGAGTGAGCAGGGAAACTATGGCTACACCTTC; cdr3_aa: CAWSEQGNYGYTF
v_call: TRBV10-3; clone_size: .; j_call: TRBJ2-3; d_call: TRBD2; cdr3_nt: TGTGCCATCAGGGGGGGGACCAGCACAGATACGCAGTATTTT; cdr3_aa: CAIRGGTSTDTQYF
v_call: TRBV5-1; clone_size: few; j_call: TRBJ2-2; d_call: .; cdr3_nt: TGCGCCAGCAGGGTGAACAGGGCCGGGGAGCTGTTTTTT; cdr3_aa: CASRVNRAGELFF
v_call: TRBV6-5; clone_size: .; j_call: TRBJ2-1; d_call: TRBD2; cdr3_nt: TGTGCCAGCAGCCACGGGACTAGCAGACGGGAGCAGTTCTTC; cdr3_aa: CASSHGTSRREQFF
v_call: TRBV10-2; clone_size: .; j_call: TRBJ2-1; d_call: .; cdr3_nt: TGCGCCAGCACCACCGGACTACCGGCCTACAATGAGCAGTTCTTC; cdr3_aa: CASTTGLPAYNEQFF
v_call: TRBV4-2; clone_size: .; j_call: TRBJ2-7; d_call: TRBD1; cdr3_nt: TGTGCCAGCAGCCAAAGGACAGGGGATTTTTACGAGCAGTACTTC; cdr3_aa: CASSQRTGDFYEQYF
v_call: TRBV7-2; clone_size: once; j_call: TRBJ2-7; d_call: .; cdr3_nt: TGTGCCAGCAGCAGAAGGGCAGGGACGTACGAGCAGTACTTC; cdr3_aa: CASSRRAGTYEQYF
v_call: TRBV21-1; clone_size: .; j_call: TRBJ2-1; d_call: .; cdr3_nt: TGTGCCAGCAGCTGCAAGCGAAACAATGAGCAGTTCTTC; cdr3_aa: CASSCKRNNEQFF
v_call: TRBV9; clone_size: .; j_call: TRBJ2-3; d_call: TRBD1; cdr3_nt: TGTGCCAGCAGCCGACCTCAGGGGGCAGGCACAGATACGCAGTATTTT; cdr3_aa: CASSRPQGAGTDTQYF
v_call: TRBV6-1; clone_size: few; j_call: TRBJ1-2; d_call: .; cdr3_nt: TGTGCCAGCAGTGATCTCGGGCAGAACTATGGCTACACCTTC; cdr3_aa: CASSDLGQNYGYTF
v_call: TRBV29-1; clone_size: .; j_call: TRBJ2-3; d_call: TRBD2; cdr3_nt: TGCAGCGTTGGACTAGCGGGAGGTACTACGCAGTATTTT; cdr3_aa: CSVGLAGGTTQYF
v_call: TRBV6-5; clone_size: .; j_call: TRBJ1-1; d_call: TRBD1; cdr3_nt: TGTGCCAGCCGACCGGGACAGGGGAGTCCTGAAGCTTTCTTT; cdr3_aa: CASRPGQGSPEAFF
v_call: TRBV5-1; clone_size: .; j_call: TRBJ2-5; d_call: TRBD2; cdr3_nt: TGCGCCAGCAGCTTGGTAGCGGGGGGGCACCAAGAGACCCAGTACTTC; cdr3_aa: CASSLVAGGHQETQYF
v_call: TRBV9; clone_size: .; j_call: TRBJ1-6; d_call: .; cdr3_nt: TGTGCCAGCAGCGTAAGGGACACCTATTCACCCCTCCACTTT; cdr3_aa: CASSVRDTYSPLHF